This TCR beta chain emerged from a study of tumor-infiltrating lymphocytes in localized non-small cell lung cancer (dated by TCRdb to the early 2020s). Some background on the complete study: Patients whose samples were collected after neoadjuvant chemotherapy, as well as both smokers and never-smokers and several histologies, were included in the cohort. Each patient contributed resected tumor tissue and uninvolved lung tissue from the same patient, described as non-adjacent to the tumor. The same patients underwent several integrated assays, with TCR sequencing performed together with flow cytometry, multiplex immunofluorescence, RNA-seq, exome sequencing and proteomics. In total, the ICON cohort consisted of fewer than 190 surgical patients with localized non-small cell lung cancer who had their tumors resected. For 55 to 70 patients, immunoSEQ T-cell fraction was compared between paired tumor and uninvolved lung. Results the study describes overall, beyond this receptor: TCR-derived T-cell fraction did not differ between the flow cytometry-defined immunotypes IM1 (good prognosis) and IM2 (poor prognosis). Because different assays used different pieces of the same tissue, intratumor heterogeneity could not be separated from technical variation. Tumor T-cell fraction from TCR sequencing was not associated with recurrence-free survival (p = 0.61). Assay coverage varied across patients depending on available tissue quantity, so only a subset of the cohort had TCR sequencing. Higher T cell infiltration in tumors than in uninvolved lung tissue was supported by TCRbeta sequencing, consistent with immunofluorescence CD3 counts.

The T-cell fraction in tumor and uninvolved lung tissue was obtained from TCR sequencing using the immunoSEQ assay. From the authors' description of their analysis: To analyze survival, patients were divided into a high T-cell fraction group (upper tertile) and a low T-cell fraction group (lower two tertiles), and the two groups were compared using a log-rank test. A signed-rank test was used to check for differences in T-cell fraction between paired tumor and uninvolved lung. TCRdb took over this immuneACCESS table, retaining in-frame rearrangements with V and J assigned. Such tables are incomplete; in checked studies, under half of the missing clones stem from an unresolved V gene, and the remainder is unexplained. For V, J and clone size, that table is used; D and trimming come from the DNA. The sample table records roughly 11,000 clones; around 84% of these occur just once. In total, the top ten clones hold roughly 8% of the sample.

A word on this clone: Its antigen specificity is not known. Base qualities are not provided; no much larger clone lies one nucleotide away.

ICON enrollment began in 2016, and the last patient was enrolled in 2018. In a subcohort of 70 to 95 patients, fresh tumor and matched uninvolved tissue were collected for in-depth immune analyses, with TCR sequencing among those analyses. No cell sorting was done, and TCR sequencing was instead run on DNA isolated from bulk tissue. The CDR3, cysteine through phenylalanine, is 13 amino acids long. CDR3 DNA only is kept here, 39 bases in frame from base 1. Trimming takes 6 bases from V and 7 bases from J, and the germline ends sit 16 bases apart. The germline V gene encodes CDR1 SNHLY and CDR2 FYNNEI.

The specimen was lung tumor tissue. This receptor was obtained from a human donor with non-small cell lung cancer. The V gene is TRBV2 and the J gene is TRBJ2-7, with a tentative D gene TRBD2 over 6 matching bases. CDR3 protein: CASRGPGAGEQYF. The nucleotide sequence reads TGTGCCAGCAGGGGCCCCGGGGCGGGGGAGCAGTACTTC.